The 24 T cell receptor beta chains below all came from one sample that was sequenced in a study of blood T cell repertoires in COVID-19. The protocol was immunoSEQ multiplex PCR, while the TCRdb copy is restricted to in-frame clones and leaves out a portion. The repertoire includes tens of thousands of clones, 70% to 85% of them detected once, and approximately 5.8% sits in the top ten. Sample: peripheral blood. The receptors come from a man aged 50-59 years with active or convalescent COVID-19.

The chain is built from TRBV6-6 and TRBJ1-1, with 8 bases aligning to TRBD1. V trimming: 2 bases; J trimming: 1 base; junction bases outside the gene matches: 3. Per germline, CDR1 MNHNY and CDR2 SVGAGI (reference sequence). This CDR3 has 15 amino acids. The CDR3 nucleotides are TGTGCCAGCAGTTACCCGGGACAGGCGAACACTGAAGCTTTCTTT. This codes for CASSYPGQANTEAFF.

The rearrangement uses TRBV3-1 (or the pseudogene TRBV3-2) and TRBJ1-5; D uncertain. The CDR3 has 14 residues. V shed 1 base and J shed 2 bases, with 6 bases lying between them. In germline, CDR1 is LGHDT, CDR2 YNNKEL (reference sequence). DNA for the CDR3: TGTGCCAGCAGCCAAGCCGGAGGCAATCAGCCCCAGCATTTT. It is translated as CASSQAGGNQPQHF.

J is TRBJ1-3 and V is TRBV9, with D unclear. Germline lookup yields CDR1 SGDLS and CDR2 YYNGEE. Trimming stripped 0 bases from V and 0 bases from J, with 7 bases between. The CDR3 has 15 amino acids. CDR3 amino acids: CASSVVPSSGNTIYF. DNA for the CDR3: TGTGCCAGCAGCGTAGTTCCCAGCTCTGGAAACACCATATATTTT.

This clone was counted only a few times. The chain recombines TRBV12-5 with TRBJ2-2; tentative D call: TRBD2 (6 bases). The CDR3 consists of 13 residues. Germline lookup yields CDR1 LGHNT and CDR2 FRNRAP. With 3 bases removed from V and 6 bases from J, the gap between germline ends came to 8 bases. This CDR3 is CASGFRGSGELFF. The CDR3, as DNA: TGTGCTAGTGGTTTCCGGGGGTCCGGGGAGCTGTTTTTT.

V usage is TRBV18 and J usage is TRBJ2-4; the match to TRBD2 covers 9 bases. The CDR3 is 20 residues long. V lost 3 bases, J lost 0 bases, and 15 bases stayed unmatched. Germline V gene lookup returns CDR1 KGHSH and CDR2 LQKENI. CDR3: CASSPTYIAGVTLAKNIQYF. CDR3 sequence (DNA): TGTGCCAGCTCACCGACTTACATAGCGGGGGTCACTCTAGCCAAAAACATTCAGTACTTC.

The chain has TRBV11-2 and TRBJ2-7; D possibly corresponds to TRBD2 (6 bases). The CDR3 extends over 14 amino acids. The germline gives CDR1 SGHAT, CDR2 FQNNGV. Trimming cost V 5 bases and J 3 bases, with 14 bases left between them. DNA of the CDR3: TGTGCCAGCAGCCTCGGGGACTCGAACTACGAGCAGTACTTC. It codes for CASSLGDSNYEQYF.

J is TRBJ2-3 and V is TRBV3-1 (or the pseudogene TRBV3-2), with 10 bases fitting TRBD2. The CDR3 has 21 amino acids. Germline V gene data show CDR1 as LGHDT and CDR2 as YNNKEL (reference sequence). Unmatched junction bases numbered 17, after V lost 2 bases and J lost 0 bases. The CDR3: CASSQLLRTSGPLESTDTQYF. The DNA for the CDR3 is TGTGCCAGCAGCCAACTTCTGCGGACTAGCGGCCCTCTCGAAAGCACAGATACGCAGTATTTT.

V usage is TRBV7-8 and J usage is TRBJ2-1; no definite D call. V was clipped by 5 bases and J by 8 bases, with 10 bases between them. Germline V gene lookup returns CDR1 SGHVS and CDR2 FQNEAQ. The CDR3 contains 12 residues. The CDR3 region is CASSPYPDEQFF. CDR3 nucleotides: TGTGCCAGCAGCCCTTACCCGGATGAGCAGTTCTTC. Full variable domain (remainder filled in from reference TRBV7-8 and TRBJ2-1): GAGVSQSPRYKVAKRGQDVALRCDPISGHVSLFWYQQALGQGPEFLTYFQNEAQLDKSGLPSDRFFAERPEGSVSTLKIQRTQQEDSAVYLCASSPYPDEQFFGPGTRLTVL.

This chain joins TRBV12-5 and TRBJ1-6, with D possibly matching TRBD1 (5 bases). Deletions cut 5 bases from V and 9 bases from J, with 17 bases between. Per the germline V gene, CDR1 is LGHNT and CDR2 is FRNRAP. The CDR3 totals 15 residues. CDR3 residues: CASGPPGTPTSPLHF. CDR3 DNA sequence: TGTGCTAGTGGTCCCCCCGGGACTCCCACTTCACCCCTCCACTTT. The variable domain in full, with the rest retrieved from reference TRBV12-5 and TRBJ1-6, is DARVTQTPRHKVTEMGQEVTMRCQPILGHNTVFWYRQTMMQGLELLAYFRNRAPLDDSGMPKDRFSAEMPDATLATLKIQPSEPRDSAVYFCASGPPGTPTSPLHFGNGTRLTVT.

This rearrangement joins TRBV19 to TRBJ1-1; 10 nucleotides align to TRBD1. Trimming at V came to 8 bases and at J to 3 bases, leaving 9 bases not matched to a gene. The CDR3 consists of 15 residues. Germline CDR1 LNHDA, CDR2 SQIVND (reference sequence). CDR3 coding DNA: TGTGCCAGTCGGGACAGGGGATTCGGGGACACTGAAGCTTTCTTT. Residues: CASRDRGFGDTEAFF.

For the CDR3, the DNA is TGTGCCAGTAGTGAGGCAGCTACCTATGGCTACACCTTC. Its translation is CASSEAATYGYTF. The V and J genes are TRBV19 and TRBJ1-2; the D is unclear. The germline V gene has CDR1 LNHDA and CDR2 SQIVND (reference sequence). This CDR3 comprises 13 residues. The V gene lost 5 bases and the J gene lost 4 bases, with 11 bases spanning the gap.

There are many counts of this clone. The V gene is TRBV6-5, the J gene TRBJ1-6; TRBD1 aligns across 7 bases. Germline V gene lookup returns CDR1 MNHEY and CDR2 SVGAGI. The V gene end was trimmed by 5 bases and the J gene end by 9 bases; junction bases not matched to a gene: 7. The CDR3 extends over 14 amino acids. CDR3 residues: CASSPGTAVSPLHF. The CDR3 nucleotides are TGTGCCAGCAGTCCCGGGACAGCGGTTTCACCCCTCCACTTT.

The chain is built from TRBV24-1 and TRBJ1-5, with TRBD1 matching 9 bases. Unmatched junction bases numbered 17, after V lost 4 bases and J lost 5 bases. This CDR3 spans 19 amino acids. Germline-derived CDR1 and CDR2 are KGHDR and SFDVKD. The CDR3 sequence: CATSDPTITGGEWDQPQHF. DNA for the CDR3: TGTGCCACCAGTGACCCAACCATTACAGGGGGCGAATGGGATCAGCCCCAGCATTTT.

V usage is TRBV10-3 and J usage is TRBJ1-3; unclear D gene. V gave up 3 bases and J gave up 0 bases, with 12 bases separating them. Germline V CDR1 and CDR2: ENHRY, SYGVKD. The CDR3 contains 16 residues. The chain's CDR3 is CAISEGGSISGNTIYF. The CDR3 coding sequence is TGTGCCATCAGTGAAGGAGGTTCCATCTCTGGAAACACCATATATTTT.

The chain is built from TRBV30 and TRBJ2-5; TRBD1 might be the D (6 bases). The CDR3 runs 13 residues. Germline CDR1 is GTSNPN and CDR2 is SVGIG (reference sequence). V lost 0 bases and J 7 bases, leaving 12 bases between the germline ends. The CDR3 spells CAWSVQGSGTQYF. For the CDR3, the DNA is TGTGCCTGGAGTGTACAGGGCTCAGGGACCCAGTACTTC.

The rearrangement joins TRBV24-1 to TRBJ1-4, with D uncertain. Per the germline V gene, CDR1 is KGHDR and CDR2 is SFDVKD. Trimming left V 3 bases short and J 8 bases short, with 9 bases between. This CDR3 comprises 13 residues. In DNA form, the CDR3 reads TGTGCCACCAGTGATAATGGGAGGGAAAAACTGTTTTTT. The encoded protein is CATSDNGREKLFF.

The table lists this clone with a count of one. The chain has TRBV10-3 and TRBJ2-1; 16 bases match TRBD2. Germline V lookup: CDR1 ENHRY, CDR2 SYGVKD. CDR3 length: 16 amino acids. The trim removed 5 bases at V and 8 bases at J, leaving 6 bases unmatched. CDR3 bases: TGTGCCATCAGTACCGGGACTAGCGGGGGGGCATATGAGCAGTTCTTC. Protein product: CAISTGTSGGAYEQFF.

V gene TRBV7-3 combines with J gene TRBJ2-7, with TRBD1 matching 8 bases. The V gene's germline CDR1 is SGHTA and CDR2 FQGTGA. After removal of 5 bases from V and 2 bases from J, the junction contained 5 bases not matched to a gene. This CDR3 is built from 14 residues. The CDR3 coding sequence is TGTGCCAGCAGCCTAAACAGGGGGGCCTACGAGCAGTACTTC. The encoded protein is CASSLNRGAYEQYF.

The chain is built from TRBV27 and TRBJ1-1; D gene ambiguous. The CDR3 extends over 14 amino acids. V dropped 2 bases and J dropped 0 bases, with 7 bases sitting between them. CDR1 MNHEY and CDR2 SMNVEV come from the germline V gene (reference sequence). The CDR3, as DNA: TGTGCCAGCAGTTTACCGGGGATGAACACTGAAGCTTTCTTT. Translation: CASSLPGMNTEAFF.

V is TRBV27 and J is TRBJ2-7, with 10 bases identical to TRBD1. This CDR3 is 13 amino acids long. Germline CDR1 MNHEY, CDR2 SMNVEV (reference sequence). V shed 6 bases and J 5 bases; nucleotides not matched to a gene: 4. In DNA form, the CDR3 reads TGTGCCAGCAGCAAGGACAGGGGGAACGAGCAGTACTTC. Its translation is CASSKDRGNEQYF.

This chain uses TRBV4-3 with TRBJ2-7, with D perhaps matching TRBD2 (7 bases). This CDR3 region has 16 residues. Germline V gives CDR1 LGHNA, CDR2 YSLEER. V gave up 3 bases and J gave up 0 bases, with 15 bases separating them. CDR3 sequence (DNA): TGCGCCAGCAGCCAGCTGGGGGGGGGCCTCTCCTACGAGCAGTACTTC. Protein: CASSQLGGGLSYEQYF.

The chain uses TRBV5-5 and TRBJ2-6, with D perhaps matching TRBD1 (5 bases). Germline V gene lookup returns CDR1 SGHKS and CDR2 YYEKEE (reference sequence). The CDR3 contains 15 residues. Trimming removed 4 bases at V and 2 bases at J, with 10 bases between. The CDR3 protein is CASSTPGPGANVLTF. CDR3 DNA sequence: TGTGCCAGCAGCACCCCAGGGCCTGGGGCCAACGTCCTGACTTTC.

The rearrangement links TRBV12-3 or TRBV12-4 to TRBJ1-3, with 8 nucleotides matching TRBD1. Trimming removed 8 bases from V and 8 bases from J; junction bases left unmatched: 8. The CDR3 length is 13 residues. The CDR3 DNA sequence: TGTGCCAGCGCCAGGGGGCAATTGGACACCATATATTTT. It specifies CASARGQLDTIYF.

V and J are TRBV2 and TRBJ2-3, with 7 bases that match TRBD2. Germline V gene data show CDR1 as SNHLY and CDR2 as FYNNEI. The CDR3 has 14 residues. V trimming: 6 bases; J trimming: 2 bases; junction bases outside the gene matches: 5. CDR3: CASRSSGVTDTQYF. The CDR3 nucleotides read TGTGCCAGCAGGTCCAGCGGGGTCACAGATACGCAGTATTTT.